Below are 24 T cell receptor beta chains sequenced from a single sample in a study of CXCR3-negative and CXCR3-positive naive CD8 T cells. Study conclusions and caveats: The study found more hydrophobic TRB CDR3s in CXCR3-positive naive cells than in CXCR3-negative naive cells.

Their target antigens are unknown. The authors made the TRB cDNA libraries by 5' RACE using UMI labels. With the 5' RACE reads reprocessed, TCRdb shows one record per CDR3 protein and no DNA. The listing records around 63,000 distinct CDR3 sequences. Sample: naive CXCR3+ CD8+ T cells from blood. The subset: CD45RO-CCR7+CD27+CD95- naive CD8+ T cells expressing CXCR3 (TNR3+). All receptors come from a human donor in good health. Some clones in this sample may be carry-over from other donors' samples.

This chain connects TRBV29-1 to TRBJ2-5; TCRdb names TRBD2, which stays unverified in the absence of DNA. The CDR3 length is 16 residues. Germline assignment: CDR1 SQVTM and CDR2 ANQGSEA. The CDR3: CSVGIIGLAVQETQYF.

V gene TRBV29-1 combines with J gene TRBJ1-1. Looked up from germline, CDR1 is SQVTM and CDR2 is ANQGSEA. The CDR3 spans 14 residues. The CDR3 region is CSVEGGARTTEAFF. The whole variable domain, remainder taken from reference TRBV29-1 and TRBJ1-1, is SAVISQKPSRDICQRGTSLTIQCQVDSQVTMMFWYRQQPGQSLTLIATANQGSEATYESGFVIDKFPISRPNLTFSTLTVSNMSPEDSSIYLCSVEGGARTTEAFFGQGTRLTVV.

The CDR3 sequence is CASSLSNGDTEAFF. The chain links TRBV7-6 to TRBJ1-1. CDR1 and CDR2 from the germline V gene are SGHVS and FNYEAQ. The length of the CDR3 is 14 residues.

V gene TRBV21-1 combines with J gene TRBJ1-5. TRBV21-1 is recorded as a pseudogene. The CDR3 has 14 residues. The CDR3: CASSKKDSNQPQHF.

The CDR3 loop is CASSYPGTSQETQYF. The rearrangement joins TRBV19 to TRBJ2-5; TCRdb indicates TRBD2, and absent DNA this call remains unverified. The CDR3 is made up of 15 amino acids. CDR1 is LNHDA and CDR2 is SQIVND in the germline V gene (reference sequence).

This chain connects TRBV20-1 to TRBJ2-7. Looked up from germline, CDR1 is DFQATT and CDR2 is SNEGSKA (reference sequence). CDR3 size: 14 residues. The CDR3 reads CSARDEVAAYEQYF.

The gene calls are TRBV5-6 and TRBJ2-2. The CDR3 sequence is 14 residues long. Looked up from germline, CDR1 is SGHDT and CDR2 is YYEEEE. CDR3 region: CASSLLLSLGELFF.

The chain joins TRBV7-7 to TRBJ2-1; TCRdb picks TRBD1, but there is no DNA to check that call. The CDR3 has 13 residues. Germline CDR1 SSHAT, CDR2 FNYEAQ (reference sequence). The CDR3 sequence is CASSADSYNEQFF.

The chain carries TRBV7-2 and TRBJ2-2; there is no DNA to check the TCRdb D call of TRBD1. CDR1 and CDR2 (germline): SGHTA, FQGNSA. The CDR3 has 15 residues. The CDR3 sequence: CASSPSWGGGGELFF.

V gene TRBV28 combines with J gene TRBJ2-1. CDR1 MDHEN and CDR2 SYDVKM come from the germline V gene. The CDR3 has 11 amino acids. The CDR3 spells CASQTDNEQFF.

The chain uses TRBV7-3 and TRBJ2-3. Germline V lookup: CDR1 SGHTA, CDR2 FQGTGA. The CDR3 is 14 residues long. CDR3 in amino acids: CASSLAGSTDTQYF.

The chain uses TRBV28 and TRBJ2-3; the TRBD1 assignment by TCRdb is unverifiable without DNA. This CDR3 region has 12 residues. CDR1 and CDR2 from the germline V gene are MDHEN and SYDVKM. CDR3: CASSSPGATQYF.

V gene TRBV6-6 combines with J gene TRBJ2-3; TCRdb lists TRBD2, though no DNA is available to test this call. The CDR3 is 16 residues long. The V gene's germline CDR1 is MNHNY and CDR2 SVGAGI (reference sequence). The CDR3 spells CASLPDSAGFWDTQYF.

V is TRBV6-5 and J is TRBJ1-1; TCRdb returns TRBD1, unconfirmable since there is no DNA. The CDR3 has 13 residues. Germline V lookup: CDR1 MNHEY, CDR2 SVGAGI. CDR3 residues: CASSSRTHTEAFF.

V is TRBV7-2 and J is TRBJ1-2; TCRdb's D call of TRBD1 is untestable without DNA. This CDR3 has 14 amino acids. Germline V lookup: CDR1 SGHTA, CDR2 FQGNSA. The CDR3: CASSPTGGNYGYTF.

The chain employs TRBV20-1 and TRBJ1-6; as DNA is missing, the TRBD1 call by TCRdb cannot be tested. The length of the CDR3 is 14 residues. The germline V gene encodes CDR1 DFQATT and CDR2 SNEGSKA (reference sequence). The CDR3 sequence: CSASLPTGYSPLHF.

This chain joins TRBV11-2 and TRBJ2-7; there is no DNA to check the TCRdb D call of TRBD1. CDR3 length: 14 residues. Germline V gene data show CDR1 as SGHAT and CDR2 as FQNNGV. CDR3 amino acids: CASSPGGSPHEQYF.

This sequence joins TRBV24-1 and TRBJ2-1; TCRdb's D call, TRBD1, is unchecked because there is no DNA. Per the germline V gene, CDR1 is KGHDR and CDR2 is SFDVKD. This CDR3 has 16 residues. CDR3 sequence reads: CATSDPTGAQYNEQFF.

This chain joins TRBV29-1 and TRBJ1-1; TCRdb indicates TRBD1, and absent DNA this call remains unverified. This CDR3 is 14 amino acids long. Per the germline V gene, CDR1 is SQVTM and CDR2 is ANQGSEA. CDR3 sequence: CSGPVRGVFTEAFF.

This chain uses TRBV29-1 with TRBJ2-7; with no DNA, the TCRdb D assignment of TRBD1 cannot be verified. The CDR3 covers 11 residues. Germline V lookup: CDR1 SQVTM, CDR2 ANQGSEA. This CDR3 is CSVVGGYEQYF.

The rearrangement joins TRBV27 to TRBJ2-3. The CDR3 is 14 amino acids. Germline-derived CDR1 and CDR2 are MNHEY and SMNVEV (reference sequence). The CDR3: CASSWTIRADTQYF.

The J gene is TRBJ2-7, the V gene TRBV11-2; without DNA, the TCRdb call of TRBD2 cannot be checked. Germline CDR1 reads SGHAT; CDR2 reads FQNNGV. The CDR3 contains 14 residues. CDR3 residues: CASSTPGGAVEQYF. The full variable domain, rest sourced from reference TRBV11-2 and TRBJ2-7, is EAGVAQSPRYKIIEKRQSVAFWCNPISGHATLYWYQQILGQGPKLLIQFQNNGVVDDSQLPKDRFSAERLKGVDSTLKIQPAKLEDSAVYLCASSTPGGAVEQYFGPGTRLTVT.

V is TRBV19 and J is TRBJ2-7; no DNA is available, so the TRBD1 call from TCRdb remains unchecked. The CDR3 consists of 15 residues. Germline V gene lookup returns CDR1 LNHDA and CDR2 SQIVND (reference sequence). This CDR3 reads CASSPFVGQGYEQYF. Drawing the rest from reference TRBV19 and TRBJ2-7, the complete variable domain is DGGITQSPKYLFRKEGQNVTLSCEQNLNHDAMYWYRQDPGQGLRLIYYSQIVNDFQKGDIAEGYSVSREKKESFPLTVTSAQKNPTAFYLCASSPFVGQGYEQYFGPGTRLTVT.

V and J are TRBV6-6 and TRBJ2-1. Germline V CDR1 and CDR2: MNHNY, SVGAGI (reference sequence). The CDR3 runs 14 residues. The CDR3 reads CASSSGRTYNEQFF.